Each of the 11 T cell receptor beta chains below was sequenced from the same sample in a study of blood T cell repertoires in COVID-19 (dated by TCRdb to the early 2020s). Library construction relied on the immunoSEQ multiplex PCR assay. This is the immuneACCESS table as TCRdb keeps it, with only in-frame sequences that have V and J called. A part of the clones is gone; compared with another copy, unresolved V genes explain less than half, and the rest is unexplained. This sample holds 190,000 or so clones; approximately 87% were observed only once. The ten top clones hold roughly 0.9% of the sample. Sequenced input: peripheral blood. These receptors were obtained from a woman aged 18 to 35 who had recovered from COVID-19.

The V gene is TRBV2, the J gene TRBJ2-3; no clear D gene. Germline V CDR1 and CDR2: SNHLY, FYNNEI. This CDR3 has 13 amino acids. Trimming took off 7 bases at V and 4 bases at J, with 12 bases between the two ends. The DNA for the CDR3 is TGTGCCAGCACAGTAGCAGCCCCAGATACGCAGTATTTT. It translates to CASTVAAPDTQYF.

This rearrangement joins TRBV4-3 to TRBJ2-3; unclear D gene. Germline CDR1 LGHNA, CDR2 YSLEER. The CDR3 is 15 residues long. V shed 2 bases and J shed 3 bases, with 12 bases lying between them. The CDR3 nucleotides read TGCGCCAGCAGCCAATCGGGTCAAAAAACAGATACGCAGTATTTT. It is translated as CASSQSGQKTDTQYF.

In its sample, this clone was seen once. The gene calls are TRBV5-8 and TRBJ2-2; no definite D call. V was clipped by 4 bases and J by 0 bases, with 13 bases between them. The CDR3 is 16 residues long. CDR1 is SGHTS and CDR2 is YDEGEE in the germline V gene. The CDR3 is CASSDIYLSNTGELFF. As DNA, the CDR3 is TGTGCCAGCAGCGATATCTACCTATCGAACACCGGGGAGCTGTTTTTT.

This chain uses TRBV27 with TRBJ2-1, with no clear D. The V gene's germline CDR1 is MNHEY and CDR2 SMNVEV (reference sequence). V was trimmed by 3 bases and J by 6 bases, leaving 12 bases between them. The CDR3 sequence is 14 residues long. CDR3 in DNA: TGTGCCAGCAGTTTTTTTGCCGCGATCAATGAGCAGTTCTTC. Its protein product is CASSFFAAINEQFF.

The genes are TRBV24-1 and TRBJ2-3; D is unclear. Looked up from germline, CDR1 is KGHDR and CDR2 is SFDVKD. V was shortened by 4 bases and J by 4 bases, with 8 bases between the two germline ends. This CDR3 is built from 13 residues. In nucleotides, the CDR3 is TGTGCCACCAGTGAACTTACCCCAGATACGCAGTATTTT. This translates into CATSELTPDTQYF.

The chain links TRBV5-1 to TRBJ2-7; 8 nucleotides agree with TRBD2. Losses at the gene ends were 4 bases for V and 2 bases for J; bases not matched to a gene: 5. The V gene's germline CDR1 is SGHRS and CDR2 YFSETQ. The CDR3 loop spans 14 amino acids. CDR3 amino acids: CASSPTSGPYEQYV. As DNA, the CDR3 is TGCGCCAGCAGCCCTACTAGCGGCCCCTACGAGCAGTACGTC.

Here the CDR3 reads CATSIDRDHYGYTF. Written as DNA, the CDR3 is TGTGCCACCAGCATAGACAGGGATCACTATGGCTACACCTTC. The chain recombines TRBV15 with TRBJ1-2, with 7 bases identical to TRBD1. The CDR3 runs to 14 residues. Germline CDR1 is LNHNV and CDR2 is YYDKDF (reference sequence). With V trimmed by 4 bases and J by 3 bases, 5 bases remained unmatched.

The chain has TRBV3-1 (or the pseudogene TRBV3-2) and TRBJ1-1; TRBD1 matches at 8 bases. The CDR3 loop spans 12 amino acids. V shed 6 bases and J 9 bases; nucleotides not matched to a gene: 6. CDR1 is LGHDT and CDR2 is YNNKEL in the germline V gene (reference sequence). CDR3 coding DNA: TGTGCCAGCAGGCTTTGGACAGGGAAAGCTTTCTTT. It is translated as CASRLWTGKAFF.

V is TRBV5-3 and J is TRBJ1-5; 7 bases agree with TRBD1. TRBV5-3 is annotated as an ORF whose role is uncertain. The ends lost 1 base at V and 7 bases at J; junction bases unmatched: 5. The CDR3 loop spans 14 amino acids. The DNA for the CDR3 is TGTGCCAGAAGCTTGACAGGGGTCGGACAGCCCCAGCATTTT. This sequence encodes CARSLTGVGQPQHF.

This clone was detected only a few times. The chain combines TRBV19 with TRBJ2-2; 10 bases are a match to TRBD2. This CDR3 has 14 amino acids. The V gene end was trimmed by 6 bases and the J gene end by 6 bases; junction bases not matched to a gene: 4. The germline V gene encodes CDR1 LNHDA and CDR2 SQIVND (reference sequence). The CDR3 loop is CASRGTSDSGELFF. CDR3 sequence (DNA): TGTGCCAGTAGAGGGACTAGCGATTCCGGGGAGCTGTTTTTT.

V usage is TRBV19 and J usage is TRBJ2-5; D perhaps matches TRBD2 (6 bases). The CDR3 totals 15 residues. The germline CDR1 and CDR2 sequences are LNHDA and SQIVND (reference sequence). V gave up 6 bases and J gave up 2 bases, with 16 bases separating them. The CDR3: CASSARRGNQETQYF. The CDR3 region has the DNA TGTGCCAGTAGCGCACGACGGGGGAATCAAGAGACCCAGTACTTC.